This TCR beta chain derives from a study of cytomegalovirus exposure and HLA in healthy donors. With regard to this clone: Its specificity is not known.

Trimming shortened V by 7 bases and J by 3 bases, and 12 bases separated the two germline ends. There are 13 residues in the CDR3. Germline V gene data show CDR1 as MNHNS and CDR2 as SASEGT. Primers for the PCR totalled 60 Vbeta and 13 Jbeta. Repertoires were generated with immunoSEQ multiplex PCR, while TCRdb's copy carries only in-frame clones and drops some. The profile shows about 43,000 clones, around 58% of them singletons. Broader study findings: As a later analysis showed, several of the most significant clusters appeared to be linked to common viral pathogens. Equally common other TCR beta chains were less clonally expanded than HLA-associated ones, a later analysis found.

Input material: PBMCs. The sequence was collected from a man aged 55 to 70 in good health and CMV-seropositive. The J gene is TRBJ1-2, the V gene TRBV6-1, with D maybe TRBD1 (5 bases). This chain's CDR3 is CASKRDGHYGYTF. In DNA form, the CDR3 reads TGTGCCAGCAAGCGGGACGGACACTATGGCTACACCTTC.